A single sample is the source of the 12 T cell receptor beta chains below, sequenced in a study of cytomegalovirus exposure and HLA in healthy donors. It was with 60 Vbeta and 13 Jbeta primers that the PCR ran. Clones were read by immunoSEQ multiplex PCR, and TCRdb kept only the in-frame ones, dropping some. This table holds roughly 150,000 clones, 65% to 80% found once. The sequencing input was PBMCs. These receptors all stem from a man aged 40-49 years in good health and CMV-seronegative.

This rearrangement joins TRBV29-1 to TRBJ1-2; TRBD1 is a possible D gene (5 bases). Trimming took off 4 bases at V and 2 bases at J, with 11 bases between the two ends. The germline gives CDR1 SQVTM, CDR2 ANQGSEA. CDR3 length equals 13 residues. DNA of the CDR3: TGCAGCGTTGTCCCCAGGGCGAACTATGGCTACACCTTC. Residues: CSVVPRANYGYTF.

V and J are TRBV6-5 and TRBJ2-7; no clear D. The V end lost 2 bases, the J end lost 4 bases, and 9 bases lay between the germline ends. The CDR3 runs 13 residues. From germline, CDR1 is MNHEY and CDR2 SVGAGI. The CDR3 spells CASSYGSGYEQYF. The CDR3 DNA sequence: TGTGCCAGCAGTTACGGATCGGGTTACGAGCAGTACTTC.

This chain uses TRBV28 with TRBJ1-5, with TRBD1 matching over 7 bases. V lost 6 bases, J lost 0 bases, and 8 bases stayed unmatched. The CDR3 totals 16 residues. Germline V gene sequence: CDR1 MDHEN, CDR2 SYDVKM. CDR3 sequence: CASSSPWTGSNQPQHF. The CDR3 bases are TGTGCCAGCAGCTCCCCTTGGACAGGTAGCAATCAGCCCCAGCATTTT.

The chain joins TRBV7-3 to TRBJ1-2, with 10 bases lining up with TRBD1. V shed 5 bases and J 1 base; nucleotides not matched to a gene: 7. The CDR3 runs to 16 residues. CDR1 SGHTA and CDR2 FQGTGA come from the germline V gene. CDR3 region: CASSPGGTGVNYGYTF. The CDR3 nucleotides are TGTGCCAGCAGCCCCGGAGGGACAGGGGTTAACTATGGCTACACCTTC. The complete variable domain, with remaining parts taken from reference TRBV7-3 and TRBJ1-2, reads GAGVSQTPSNKVTEKGKYVELRCDPISGHTALYWYRQSLGQGPEFLIYFQGTGAADDSGLPNDRFFAVRPEGSVSTLKIQRTERGDSAVYLCASSPGGTGVNYGYTFGSGTRLTVV.

The chain combines TRBV4-3 with TRBJ2-2; 11 nucleotides line up with TRBD2. There are 17 residues in the CDR3. CDR1 is LGHNA and CDR2 is YSLEER in the germline V gene. Germline trimming cut 1 base from V and 8 bases from J; bases unmatched to any gene: 9. CDR3 in amino acids: CASSQGTSGWGVGELFF. In DNA form, the CDR3 reads TGCGCCAGCAGCCAAGGGACTAGCGGGTGGGGGGTTGGGGAGCTGTTTTTT.

The count of this clone is one. This sequence joins TRBV6-1 and TRBJ1-4; TRBD1 is a possible D gene (5 bases). This CDR3 has 15 amino acids. Germline values: CDR1 MNHNS, CDR2 SASEGT. Trimming shortened V by 2 bases and J by 7 bases, and 14 bases separated the two germline ends. The CDR3 coding sequence is TGTGCCAGCAGTGAAAACCCAGGGAGGACTGAAAAACTGTTTTTT. Its translation is CASSENPGRTEKLFF.

This clone occurred once. The CDR3 region is CASSPNRDYGYTF. The CDR3 DNA follows: TGTGCCAGCAGCCCGAACAGAGACTATGGCTACACCTTC. This chain links TRBV6-5 with TRBJ1-2; the D is unclear. This CDR3 is 13 amino acids long. From germline, CDR1 is MNHEY and CDR2 SVGAGI. Trimming pared 6 bases from V and 3 bases from J, leaving 11 bases between.

This clone was recorded only once. The gene calls are TRBV25-1 and TRBJ2-2; D possibly corresponds to TRBD1 (5 bases). The germline CDR1 and CDR2 sequences are MGHDK and SYGVNS. The CDR3 sequence is 17 residues long. The ends were cut back, 4 bases at V and 1 base at J, with 16 bases in the middle. CDR3 residues: CASSASMDTLNTGELFF. The CDR3 coding sequence is TGTGCCAGCAGTGCTTCGATGGACACATTGAACACCGGGGAGCTGTTTTTT.

The chain links TRBV10-3 to TRBJ1-5; D gene uncertain. V lost 6 bases and J 3 bases, leaving 9 bases between the germline ends. Per the germline V gene, CDR1 is ENHRY and CDR2 is SYGVKD. The CDR3 covers 13 residues. As DNA, the CDR3 is TGTGCCATCAGACAGTCCCCCAATCAGCCCCAGCATTTT. This sequence encodes CAIRQSPNQPQHF.

The sample holds many counts of this clone. The rearrangement links TRBV9 to TRBJ1-1, with TRBD1 matching over 7 bases. After removal of 2 bases from V and 1 base from J, the junction contained 5 bases not matched to a gene. CDR1 SGDLS and CDR2 YYNGEE come from the germline V gene. The CDR3 spans 15 residues. The CDR3 is CASSVTYRGNTEAFF. DNA of the CDR3: TGTGCCAGCAGCGTGACTTACAGGGGGAACACTGAAGCTTTCTTT.

The rearrangement links TRBV29-1 to TRBJ2-5; TRBD1 matches 7 bases. The J call is doubtful: the DNA matches TRBJ2-7 better. The CDR3 length is 16 residues. The germline V gene encodes CDR1 SQVTM and CDR2 ANQGSEA. The CDR3 DNA reads as TGCAGCGTTGAAGATTGGTCAGGGACAGCCACCTACGAGCAGTACTTC. It encodes CSVEDWSGTATYEQYF.

The gene calls are TRBV28 and TRBJ1-2; D is possibly TRBD1 (5 bases). CDR3 length: 15 amino acids. Germline CDR1 is MDHEN and CDR2 is SYDVKM. The V gene lost 1 base and the J gene lost 8 bases, with 17 bases spanning the gap. CDR3 sequence (DNA): TGTGCCAGCAGTTTATCTAGGGGCCCCCTGTTGGGCTACACCTTC. Translated: CASSLSRGPLLGYTF.